The next 31 T cell receptor beta chains were all read from a single sample in a study of cytomegalovirus exposure and HLA in healthy donors. Primers included in the PCR were 60 Vbeta and 13 Jbeta primers. Profiling relied on immunoSEQ multiplex PCR, and the TCRdb table lists in-frame clones only, not all of them. Of 200,000 to 250,000 clones in the sample, 60% to 80% are singletons; the top ten hold 3% to 4.5%. Sequencing input: PBMCs. These receptors were taken from a male donor in good health and CMV-seronegative.

The chain uses TRBV30 and TRBJ2-7; tentatively, D is TRBD2 (5 bases). CDR1 and CDR2 (germline): GTSNPN, SVGIG (reference sequence). Trimming stripped 4 bases from V and 2 bases from J, with 15 bases between. The CDR3 spans 14 residues. The CDR3 DNA reads as TGTGCCTGGAAAGGATCCGGGATCACCTACGAGCAGTACTTC. This sequence encodes CAWKGSGITYEQYF.

The rearrangement uses TRBV1 and TRBJ2-7; the table's D gene call, TRBD2, was not cross checked with the DNA. TRBV1 is shown as a pseudogene. The length of the CDR3 is 19 residues. CDR3 in DNA: TGCACCAGCAGCCAAGATCGTAGCGGGAGGAAAGGGGGGCTCGACGAGCAGTACTTC. Protein: CTSSQDRSGRKGGLDEQYF.

This sequence joins TRBV9 and TRBJ2-1, with D possibly matching TRBD2 (6 bases). The CDR3 is made up of 16 amino acids. V was cut by 4 bases and J by 7 bases, with 21 bases left in between. Per germline, CDR1 SGDLS and CDR2 YYNGEE. CDR3: CASSTALASGWNEQFF. In DNA form, the CDR3 reads TGTGCCAGCAGCACCGCCCTAGCGTCGGGCTGGAATGAGCAGTTCTTC. Combining the CDR3 with reference TRBV9 and TRBJ2-1 gives the whole variable domain DSGVTQTPKHLITATGQRVTLRCSPRSGDLSVYWYQQSLDQGLQFLIQYYNGEERAKGNILERFSAQQFPDLHSELNLSSLELGDSALYFCASSTALASGWNEQFFGPGTRLTVL.

The chain joins TRBV13 to TRBJ1-1, with D hard to call. This CDR3 comprises 17 residues. Trimming stripped 0 bases from V and 1 base from J, with 15 bases between. Looked up from germline, CDR1 is PRHDT and CDR2 is FYEKMQ (reference sequence). CDR3 nucleotides: TGTGCCAGCAGCTTAGGCGGAGCGCCCGGAACGAACACTGAAGCTTTCTTT. As protein: CASSLGGAPGTNTEAFF.

The chain recombines TRBV5-1 with TRBJ1-3; D uncertain. Germline V gene data show CDR1 as SGHRS and CDR2 as YFSETQ. V was pared by 0 bases and J by 0 bases, with 10 bases between. The CDR3 has 16 residues. In DNA, the CDR3 is TGCGCCAGCAGCTTGGCGCAGGATTTCTCTGGAAACACCATATATTTT. Translating gives CASSLAQDFSGNTIYF.

The chain carries TRBV10-3 and TRBJ2-3; 13 positions agree with TRBD2. Losses at the gene ends were 2 bases for V and 0 bases for J; bases not matched to a gene: 5. CDR3 length: 18 residues. Germline CDR1 ENHRY, CDR2 SYGVKD. CDR3 protein: CAISEAGTSGTSTDTQYF. CDR3 sequence (DNA): TGTGCCATCAGTGAGGCAGGGACTAGCGGGACCAGCACAGATACGCAGTATTTT.

This clone appeared a few times. This chain links TRBV6-5 with TRBJ1-1; D possibly corresponds to TRBD1 (5 bases). This CDR3 is 14 amino acids long. The V gene lost 4 bases and the J gene lost 1 base, with 10 bases spanning the gap. The germline V gene has CDR1 MNHEY and CDR2 SVGAGI. CDR3 loop: CASSSQDENTEAFF. The CDR3 DNA reads TGTGCCAGCAGTTCACAGGACGAGAACACTGAAGCTTTCTTT.

On this clone: The sample has other DNA sequences that encode this CDR3 too. For the CDR3, the DNA is TGTGCCAGCTCACCACTGGACAGCTTGAACACTGAAGCTTTCTTT. Translation: CASSPLDSLNTEAFF. The chain combines TRBV18 with TRBJ1-1; a possible D gene is TRBD1 (6 bases). CDR1 KGHSH and CDR2 LQKENI come from the germline V gene. This CDR3 comprises 15 residues. V lost 1 base and J 0 bases, leaving 9 bases between the germline ends.

This clone has just a few counts. This sequence joins TRBV9 and TRBJ2-7; 9 bases match TRBD1. The J segment lost 5 bases and the V segment lost 7 bases, leaving 10 bases of the junction unmatched. Germline CDR1 is SGDLS and CDR2 is YYNGEE. The CDR3 runs 14 residues. CDR3 protein: CASGEGQGVDEQYF. CDR3 bases: TGTGCCAGCGGAGAGGGACAGGGAGTGGACGAGCAGTACTTC.

The V gene is TRBV30, the J gene TRBJ1-2; no definite D call. Germline V lookup: CDR1 GTSNPN, CDR2 SVGIG (reference sequence). Trimming cost V 1 base and J 4 bases, with 4 bases left between them. This CDR3 contains 11 residues. CDR3 in DNA: TGTGCCTGGAGTGGGCTCTATGGCTACACCTTC. This codes for CAWSGLYGYTF.

The chain carries TRBV4-2 and TRBJ1-2; TRBD1 is a possible D gene (6 bases). Germline V lookup: CDR1 LGHNA, CDR2 YNFKEQ. The CDR3 runs to 16 residues. V was clipped by 4 bases and J by 4 bases, with 19 bases between them. The CDR3 region has the DNA TGTGCCAGCAGCCTAAGCAAGGGCAGGGGTTCCTATGGCTACACCTTC. This encodes CASSLSKGRGSYGYTF.

J is TRBJ1-5 and V is TRBV19; D ambiguous. V lost 10 bases and J lost 3, with 16 bases in between. The CDR3 has 14 amino acids. Germline CDR1 reads LNHDA; CDR2 reads SQIVND (reference sequence). The CDR3 DNA reads as TGTGCCACAGGAGGTACCATAAACAATCAGCCCCAGCATTTT. Translation: CATGGTINNQPQHF.

Only a few counts were recorded for this clone. The chain joins TRBV6-6 to TRBJ2-3, with 10 bases identical to TRBD2. Trimming cost V 5 bases and J 5 bases; bases outside gene matches: 7. In germline, CDR1 is MNHNY, CDR2 SVGAGI (reference sequence). This CDR3 spans 15 amino acids. CDR3 in amino acids: CASSTSGRGGDTQYF. In DNA, the CDR3 is TGTGCCAGCAGTACCAGCGGGAGGGGTGGAGATACGCAGTATTTT.

CDR3 in DNA: TGCGCCAGCAGCTCCAATAAACCCGGGACTAGCGGGAGTAAGAGGGTCCATGAGCAGTTCTTC. It is translated as CASSSNKPGTSGSKRVHEQFF. The chain couples TRBV4-1 to TRBJ2-1; 14 bases line up with TRBD2. With V trimmed by 5 bases and J by 8 bases, 23 bases remained unmatched. The CDR3 length is 21 residues. From germline, CDR1 is MGHRA and CDR2 YSYEKL.

This clone came up once. The chain carries TRBV25-1 and TRBJ1-2; 11 nucleotides line up with TRBD1. The CDR3 contains 14 residues. Germline CDR1 and CDR2: MGHDK and SYGVNS. The J segment lost 2 bases and the V segment lost 6 bases, leaving 2 bases of the junction unmatched. CDR3 residues: CASRGTGGNYGYTF. CDR3 DNA sequence: TGTGCCAGCAGGGGGACAGGGGGGAACTATGGCTACACCTTC.

This sequence joins TRBV5-1 and TRBJ2-2; 8 bases agree with TRBD1. The CDR3 consists of 15 residues. The V gene end was trimmed by 4 bases and the J gene end by 6 bases; junction bases not matched to a gene: 8. Germline lookup yields CDR1 SGHRS and CDR2 YFSETQ. This CDR3 reads CASSPQGAGSGELFF. The DNA for the CDR3 is TGCGCCAGCAGCCCGCAGGGGGCTGGATCCGGGGAGCTGTTTTTT.

The V and J genes are TRBV25-1 and TRBJ1-3, with TRBD1 as a possible D gene (6 bases). The CDR3 runs 16 residues. Trimming removed 6 bases from V and 3 bases from J, with 18 bases in between. CDR1 is MGHDK and CDR2 is SYGVNS in the germline V gene. CDR3: CASSKWGQGHGNTIYF. The CDR3 bases are TGTGCCAGCAGCAAATGGGGCCAGGGACATGGAAACACCATATATTTT.

The chain employs TRBV6-5 and TRBJ2-5, with 10 bases identical to TRBD1. Trimming removed 7 bases from V and 3 bases from J; junction bases left unmatched: 8. Germline CDR1 and CDR2: MNHEY and SVGAGI. This CDR3 spans 15 amino acids. CDR3 in DNA: TGTGCCAGCACCCGGGGAGGGACAGGGGAAGAGACCCAGTACTTC. Protein product: CASTRGGTGEETQYF.

This clone was recorded only once. This sequence joins TRBV5-4 and TRBJ2-5; 13 nucleotides align to TRBD2. CDR3 length equals 16 residues. V shed 7 bases, J shed 3 bases, and the junction held 9 bases outside the gene matches. Germline loops: CDR1 SGHNT, CDR2 YYREEE (reference sequence). The CDR3 DNA is TGTGCCAGCCAGACTAGCGGGAGGCCACAAAAAGAGACCCAGTACTTC. It translates to CASQTSGRPQKETQYF.

The chain links TRBV6-1 to TRBJ1-4, with 8 bases lining up with TRBD1. There are 15 residues in the CDR3. CDR1 is MNHNS, CDR2 SASEGT, per germline. V lost 7 bases, J lost 1 base, and 5 bases stayed unmatched. The CDR3 DNA reads as TGTGCCAGCACCCAGGGGGCTGGAACTAATGAAAAACTGTTTTTT. Translating it yields CASTQGAGTNEKLFF.

This sequence joins TRBV6-5 and TRBJ1-5, with D tentatively TRBD1 (5 bases). V shed 5 bases and J shed 6 bases, with 17 bases lying between them. Germline V lookup: CDR1 MNHEY, CDR2 SVGAGI. The CDR3 has 15 amino acids. The CDR3 DNA reads as TGTGCCAGCAGTGTTTCCAGACAGAGGACTCAGCCCCAGCATTTT. Its translation is CASSVSRQRTQPQHF.

The chain couples TRBV11-3 to TRBJ2-2, with D tentatively TRBD2 (6 bases). From germline, CDR1 is SGHNT and CDR2 YENEEA. The CDR3 is made up of 16 amino acids. The ends were cut back, 6 bases at V and 0 bases at J, with 14 bases in the middle. CDR3 bases: TGTGCCAGCAGGCAGGGTGGACTATCGAACACCGGGGAGCTGTTTTTT. The encoded protein is CASRQGGLSNTGELFF. The full variable domain, its missing parts supplied by reference TRBV11-3 and TRBJ2-2, is EAGVVQSPRYKIIEKKQPVAFWCNPISGHNTLYWYLQNLGQGPELLIRYENEEAVDDSQLPKDRFSAERLKGVDSTLKIQPAELGDSAVYLCASRQGGLSNTGELFFGEGSRLTVL.

This clone was observed at least ten times. The chain couples TRBV6-1 to TRBJ2-6; D might be TRBD1 (5 bases). The V end was cut by 2 bases, the J end by 0 bases, with 5 bases between. The germline V gene has CDR1 MNHNS and CDR2 SASEGT. This CDR3 contains 15 residues. CDR3 DNA sequence: TGTGCCAGCAGTGAAAGGGGCTCTGGGGCCAACGTCCTGACTTTC. Translating it yields CASSERGSGANVLTF.

This clone has only a few counts. The genes are TRBV7-9 and TRBJ2-5; 7 bases match TRBD1. There are 14 residues in the CDR3. Germline CDR1 SEHNR, CDR2 FQNEAQ (reference sequence). The ends lost 1 base at V and 1 base at J; junction bases unmatched: 0. The CDR3 region has the DNA TGTGCCAGCAGCTTAGGGACAGGCCAAGAGACCCAGTACTTC. Translated, it gives CASSLGTGQETQYF.

This chain uses TRBV5-4 with TRBJ2-1; TRBD2 matches at 8 bases. CDR1 is SGHNT and CDR2 is YYREEE in the germline V gene (reference sequence). The V and J ends lost 4 bases and 9 bases, in that order; junction bases with no gene match: 21. This CDR3 is 18 amino acids long. The CDR3 DNA follows: TGTGCCAGCAGCAGTGGCGGTGGGAGAGCGGGAGTTGCCTCTGAGCAGTTCTTC. Amino acid sequence: CASSSGGGRAGVASEQFF.

This sequence joins TRBV21-1 and TRBJ2-7; the D call of TRBD2 is as the table states it, not checked on the DNA. TRBV21-1 is designated a pseudogene. CDR3 length equals 15 residues. The DNA for the CDR3 is TGTGCCAGCAGCAAAGTTACCGGGAGCAGGTACGAGCAGTACTTC. This sequence encodes CASSKVTGSRYEQYF.

This chain connects TRBV18 to TRBJ2-5; 12 bases match TRBD1. From germline, CDR1 is KGHSH and CDR2 LQKENI. V lost 6 bases to trimming and J lost 5 bases; unmatched junction nucleotides: 7. This CDR3 is built from 15 residues. The CDR3 here is CASSQGTGGRETQYF. CDR3 coding DNA: TGTGCCAGCTCTCAAGGGACAGGGGGCAGGGAGACCCAGTACTTC.

The genes are TRBV5-8 and TRBJ1-3, with D tentatively TRBD1 (6 bases). V gave up 4 bases and J gave up 0 bases, with 11 bases separating them. The germline gives CDR1 SGHTS, CDR2 YDEGEE. The CDR3 extends over 15 amino acids. The CDR3 coding sequence is TGTGCCAGCAGCGTCGACAGGTACTCTGGAAACACCATATATTTT. Translated: CASSVDRYSGNTIYF.

A remark on this clone: One junction end disagrees with the germline gene, perhaps due to a read error. This chain connects TRBV5-1 to TRBJ2-1; 9 nucleotides line up with TRBD2. This CDR3 comprises 14 residues. Germline CDR1 and CDR2: SGHRS and YFSETQ. The CDR3 loop reads CAGRGLAGMNEQFF. The DNA for the CDR3 is TGCGCCGGCAGAGGCCTAGCGGGAATGAATGAGCAGTTCTTC.

This CDR3 is CASEVQGTHSYEQYF. CDR3 coding DNA: TGTGCCAGCGAGGTCCAAGGTACCCACTCCTACGAGCAGTACTTC. This sequence joins TRBV7-9 and TRBJ2-7; no firm D call. The germline gives CDR1 SEHNR, CDR2 FQNEAQ (reference sequence). V lost 8 bases and J lost 0, with 17 bases in between. This CDR3 has 15 amino acids.

The rearrangement links TRBV12-5 to TRBJ1-2; D is unresolved. The ends were cut back, 6 bases at V and 1 base at J, with 9 bases in the middle. Germline lookup yields CDR1 LGHNT and CDR2 FRNRAP. CDR3 length: 13 residues. CDR3 protein: CASGPTYNYGYTF. The CDR3, as DNA: TGTGCTAGTGGCCCCACATATAACTATGGCTACACCTTC.